The clone carrying this T cell receptor beta chain occurred a few times. One end of the junction does not line up with germline, which may come from a read error. The CDR3 covers 14 residues. Looked up from germline, CDR1 is LNHDA and CDR2 is SQIVND (reference sequence). The data belong to a study of CD8 T cells in Susac syndrome. Random hexamers served to reverse transcribe roughly 0.5 to 1 ug RNA. TCRdb called the immunoSEQ multiplex PCR reads again in MiXCR, with one record for every CDR3 protein. The sample records around 270,000 distinct CDR3 sequences, approximately 85% being singletons. The chain is built from TRBV19 and TRBJ2-2, with D possibly called TRBD1 or TRBD2 (5 bases each). This receptor was identified in a human donor with multiple sclerosis. Sequenced sample: CD8+ T cells from PBMCs. CDR3 in amino acids: CASTRGPNTGELFF. In nucleotides, the CDR3 is TGTGCCAGTACCCGGGGCCCGAACACCGGGGAGCTTTTTTTT. Full variable domain (missing parts from reference TRBV19 and TRBJ2-2): DGGITQSPKYLFRKEGQNVTLSCEQNLNHDAMYWYRQDPGQGLRLIYYSQIVNDFQKGDIAEGYSVSREKKESFPLTVTSAQKNPTAFYLCASTRGPNTGELFFGEGSRLTVL.